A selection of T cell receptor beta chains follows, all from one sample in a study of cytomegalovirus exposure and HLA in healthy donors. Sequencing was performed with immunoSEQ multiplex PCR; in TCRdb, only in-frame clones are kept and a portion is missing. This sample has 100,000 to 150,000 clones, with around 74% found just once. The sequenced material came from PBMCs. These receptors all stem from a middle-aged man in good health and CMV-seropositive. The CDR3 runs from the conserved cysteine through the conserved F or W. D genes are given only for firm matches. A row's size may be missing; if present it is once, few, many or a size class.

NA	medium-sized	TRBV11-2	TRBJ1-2	CASSLDGGGTF	TGTGCCAGCAGCTTAGATGGCGGGGGCACCTTC
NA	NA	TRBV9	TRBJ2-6	CASSVGRGIGANVLTF	TGTGCCAGCAGCGTAGGACGGGGGATAGGGGCCAACGTCCTGACTTTC
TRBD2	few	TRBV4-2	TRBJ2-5	CASSQDLLTSGGSQETQYF	TGTGCCAGCAGCCAAGATCTTTTGACTAGCGGGGGGTCCCAAGAGACCCAGTACTTC
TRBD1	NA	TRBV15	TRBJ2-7	CATSRDGPETGANYEQYF	TGTGCCACCAGCAGAGATGGGCCTGAGACAGGGGCGAACTACGAGCAGTACTTC
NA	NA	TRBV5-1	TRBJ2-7	CASSKNVDMTYEQYF	TGCGCCAGCAGCAAAAACGTGGACATGACCTACGAGCAGTACTTC
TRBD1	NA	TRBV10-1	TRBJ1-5	CASSEVTGGADFNQPQHF	TGCGCCAGCAGTGAGGTGACAGGGGGCGCGGATTTTAATCAGCCCCAGCATTTT
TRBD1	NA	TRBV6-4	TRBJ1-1	CASRAKGQGGTEAFF	TGTGCCAGCAGGGCGAAGGGACAGGGTGGGACTGAAGCTTTCTTT
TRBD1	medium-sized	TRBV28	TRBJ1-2	CASSLDRGTSGYTF	TGTGCCAGCAGTCTGGACAGGGGAACGAGTGGCTACACCTTC
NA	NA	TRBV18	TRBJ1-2	CASSPPGQIYGYTF	TGTGCCAGCTCACCACCCGGACAGATTTATGGCTACACCTTC
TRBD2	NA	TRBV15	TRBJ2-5	CATRSREGKETQYF	TGTGCCACTCGTTCGCGGGAGGGAAAAGAGACCCAGTACTTC
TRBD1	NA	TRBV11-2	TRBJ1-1	CASSLPNRGRFTEAFF	TGTGCCAGCAGCTTGCCTAACAGGGGACGTTTTACTGAAGCTTTCTTT
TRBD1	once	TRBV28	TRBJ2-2	CASSLSGQGANTGELFF	TGTGCCAGCAGTTTATCCGGACAGGGCGCGAACACCGGGGAGCTGTTTTTT